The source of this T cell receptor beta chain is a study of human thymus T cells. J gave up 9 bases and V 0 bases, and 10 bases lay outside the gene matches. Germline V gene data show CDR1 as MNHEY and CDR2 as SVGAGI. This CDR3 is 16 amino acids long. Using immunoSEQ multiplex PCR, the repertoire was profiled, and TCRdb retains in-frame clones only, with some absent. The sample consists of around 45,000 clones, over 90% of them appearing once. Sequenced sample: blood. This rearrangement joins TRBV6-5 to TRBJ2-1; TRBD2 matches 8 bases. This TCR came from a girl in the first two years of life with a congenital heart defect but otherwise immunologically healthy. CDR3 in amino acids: CASSYSRSGGPLEQFF. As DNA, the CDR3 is TGTGCCAGCAGTTACTCGAGGTCGGGAGGGCCGCTTGAGCAGTTCTTC.